This TCR beta chain originates from a study of T-cell reconstitution after alpha-beta-depleted transplantation in children. Study observations and caveats: At one year after transplant, newly produced T cells mostly accounted for T-cell counts and diversity. Recipient T cells and thymic progenitors that survived were the source of the high TCRbeta diversity seen at day 60 in some patients.

Points on this clonotype: Its target is unknown.

The CDR3 covers 17 residues. Germline values: CDR1 SGHRS, CDR2 YFSETQ. V was trimmed by 0 bases and J by 0 bases, leaving 10 bases between them. TCRbeta library construction was performed incorporating unique molecular identifiers. TCRdb processed the PCR reads anew with MiXCR; each CDR3 protein has one entry. The repertoire consists of 80,000 to 100,000 distinct CDR3 sequences, with 20% to 25% occurring once and the leading ten covering about 21%. The sequences come from PBMCs, collected before TCRalphabeta/CD19-depleted stem cell transplant. The chain carries TRBV5-1 and TRBJ1-6; D not certain. The clonotype originates from a boy aged 2-9 years with acute lymphoblastic leukemia, due to receive a stem cell transplant. The DNA of the CDR3 is TGCGCCAGCAGCTTGGGGTCAGGTAGCTCCTATAATTCACCCCTCCACTTT. Its protein is CASSLGSGSSYNSPLHF. Full variable domain (remainder filled in from reference TRBV5-1 and TRBJ1-6): KAGVTQTPRYLIKTRGQQVTLSCSPISGHRSVSWYQQTPGQGLQFLFEYFSETQRNKGNFPGRFSGRQFSNSRSEMNVSTLELGDSALYLCASSLGSGSSYNSPLHFGNGTRLTVT.